A selection of T cell receptor beta chains follows, all from one sample in a study of OX40 agonist ivuxolimab in advanced cancers. TCRdb's copy holds only in-frame clones and misses some; the assay was immunoSEQ multiplex PCR. The profile covers tens of thousands of clones, with around 90% appearing a single time and about 11% taken by the ten largest. The sample here was CD4+ or CD8+ T cells sorted from blood, taken in a trial of the OX40 agonist ivuxolimab. Receptors were obtained from an adult with an advanced solid tumor such as melanoma, head and neck, liver or kidney cancer. Each CDR3 is given with its conserved first and last residue. A D gene is named only where the DNA matches it firmly. Size values are once, few and many counts, or a class for expanded clones, and some rows have none.

- | - | TRBJ2-6 | TRBV4-1 | CASSRSGSGANVLTF | TGCGCCAGCAGCCGTTCGGGATCTGGGGCCAACGTCCTGACTTTC
TRBD1 | - | TRBJ2-7 | TRBV5-1 | CASSSTGTGKGAWEQYF | TGCGCCAGCAGCTCTACCGGGACAGGGAAAGGGGCTTGGGAGCAGTACTTC
TRBD1 | - | TRBJ1-6 | TRBV28 | CASSGTAGSPLHF | TGTGCCAGCAGTGGGACAGCAGGGTCACCCCTCCACTTT
TRBD2 | - | TRBJ2-5 | TRBV4-2 | CASSRGLAAQETQYF | TGTGCCAGCAGCCGGGGACTAGCGGCCCAAGAGACCCAGTACTTC
- | - | TRBJ2-1 | TRBV11-2 | CASSLVSHNEQFF | TGTGCCAGCAGCTTAGTGTCTCACAATGAGCAGTTCTTC
TRBD2 | - | TRBJ2-5 | TRBV5-1 | CASSRLAGVGGGETQYF | TGCGCCAGCAGTCGACTAGCGGGAGTCGGTGGGGGCGAGACCCAGTACTTC
- | once | TRBJ1-2 | TRBV29-1 | CSVSRTNYGYTF | TGCAGCGTTTCTCGGACTAACTATGGCTACACCTTC
- | - | TRBJ2-1 | TRBV5-1 | CASSLVGSSYNEQFF | TGCGCCAGCAGCTTGGTAGGGAGCTCCTACAATGAGCAGTTCTTC
- | once | TRBJ1-1 | TRBV6-6 | CASSQGSTEAFF | TGTGCCAGCAGTCAGGGGAGCACTGAAGCTTTCTTT
- | - | TRBJ2-7 | TRBV18 | CASSPGGGEYEQYF | TGTGCCAGCTCACCGGGGGGGGGCGAATACGAGCAGTACTTC
- | - | TRBJ2-2 | TRBV19 | CASSIPNTGELFF | TGTGCCAGTAGTATTCCGAACACCGGGGAGCTGTTTTTT
- | - | TRBJ2-7 | TRBV29-1 | CSVEGVNSYEQYF | TGCAGCGTTGAAGGGGTGAACTCCTACGAGCAGTACTTC
- | - | TRBJ1-1 | TRBV6-6 | CASSRREGGTEAFF | TGTGCCAGCAGCCGTCGAGAGGGTGGGACTGAAGCTTTCTTT
- | - | TRBJ2-1 | TRBV11-1 | CASSEGGRNGPFYNEQFF | TGTGCCAGCAGCGAGGGGGGCAGGAACGGACCTTTTTACAATGAGCAGTTCTTC
TRBD2 | - | TRBJ2-2 | TRBV5-8 | CASSQGLAESGELFF | TGTGCCAGCAGCCAGGGACTAGCCGAATCCGGGGAGCTGTTTTTT
TRBD1 | - | TRBJ2-7 | TRBV9 | CASSPPGGQGAGEQYF | TGTGCCAGCAGCCCCCCGGGGGGACAGGGGGCGGGTGAGCAGTACTTC
- | - | TRBJ2-3 | TRBV9 | CASSVTGAATDTQYF | TGTGCCAGCAGCGTAACTGGGGCAGCCACAGATACGCAGTATTTT
TRBD2 | - | TRBJ2-7 | TRBV7-3 | CASSFDGGKGEQYF | TGTGCCAGCAGCTTCGACGGGGGGAAAGGCGAGCAGTACTTC
- | once | TRBJ2-7 | TRBV5-1 | CASSLEPTGGSYEQYF | TGCGCCAGCAGCTTGGAACCGACCGGCGGATCCTACGAGCAGTACTTC
- | - | TRBJ2-3 | TRBV28 | CASRGPRPRTDTQYF | TGTGCCAGCAGGGGCCCAAGGCCTAGGACAGATACGCAGTATTTT
TRBD2 | - | TRBJ2-1 | TRBV5-8 | CASSLGLAGYNEQFF | TGTGCCAGCAGCTTGGGACTAGCGGGGTACAATGAGCAGTTCTTC
- | - | TRBJ2-5 | TRBV7-8 | CASSLFIIHRITGIQDQETQYF | TGTGCCAGCAGCTTATTCATTATTCACCGAATTACAGGGATCCAAGACCAAGAGACCCAGTACTTC
- | - | TRBJ2-6 | TRBV28 | CASSLTGANVLTF | TGTGCCAGCAGTTTAACTGGGGCCAACGTCCTGACTTTC
- | few | TRBJ2-1 | TRBV7-2 | CASSLREPQLSYNEQFF | TGTGCCAGCAGCTTACGGGAGCCGCAACTGTCCTACAATGAGCAGTTCTTC
- | - | TRBJ2-2 | TRBV6-6 | CASSYVIFLTGELFF | TGTGCCAGCAGTTACGTTATCTTTCTGACCGGGGAGCTGTTTTTT
- | - | TRBJ2-3 | TRBV5-1 | CASSLRTTTDTQYF | TGCGCCAGCAGCCTACGGACTACCACAGATACGCAGTATTTT
- | - | TRBJ1-5 | TRBV6-1 | CASSETGGRQPQHF | TGTGCCAGCAGTGAGACCGGGGGTCGTCAGCCCCAGCATTTT
TRBD2 | - | TRBJ2-2 | TRBV28 | CASRNLAGGANTGELFF | TGTGCCAGCAGAAATCTAGCGGGAGGCGCGAACACCGGGGAGCTGTTTTTT
- | once | TRBJ1-1 | TRBV18 | CASSPVQGGMRNTEAFF | TGTGCCAGCTCACCGGTACAGGGAGGGATGAGGAACACTGAAGCTTTCTTT
- | - | TRBJ2-3 | TRBV2 | CASSVRDTQYF | TGTGCCAGCAGTGTCAGAGATACGCAGTATTTT
- | - | TRBJ2-2 | TRBV18 | CASSPGQGRNTGELFF | TGTGCCAGCTCACCCGGGCAGGGGAGAAACACCGGGGAGCTGTTTTTT
TRBD2 | - | TRBJ2-5 | TRBV11-2 | CASSSGLAVTRGTQYF | TGTGCCAGCAGCTCGGGACTAGCGGTTACTAGGGGGACCCAGTACTTC
- | - | TRBJ2-5 | TRBV5-6 | CASSATPGAQYF | TGTGCCAGCAGCGCGACACCGGGGGCCCAGTACTTC
TRBD2 | - | TRBJ2-7 | TRBV27 | CASSARGGISYEQYF | TGTGCCAGCAGTGCCCGGGGGGGGATCTCCTACGAGCAGTACTTC
- | - | TRBJ2-1 | TRBV11-1 | CASSPVWTGDLSFF | TGTGCCAGCAGCCCAGTCTGGACGGGGGACTTGTCCTTCTTC
TRBD2 | - | TRBJ2-3 | TRBV18 | CASSPTTSGSGDTQYF | TGTGCCAGCTCACCAACGACTAGCGGGAGTGGAGATACGCAGTATTTT
TRBD1 | - | TRBJ2-5 | TRBV7-2 | CASSRDRAETQYF | TGTGCCAGCAGCCGAGACAGGGCAGAGACCCAGTACTTC
- | - | TRBJ1-5 | TRBV6-1 | CASSEEVGASYSNQPQHF | TGTGCCAGCAGTGAAGAGGTCGGAGCCTCATATAGCAATCAGCCCCAGCATTTT